These 12 T cell receptor beta chains were all obtained from the same sample, sequenced in a study of T cells after yellow fever vaccination. MiXCR, applied by TCRdb to the 5' RACE reads, yields one record per CDR3 protein. Counted here are hundreds of thousands of distinct CDR3 sequences, roughly 3.9% occurring once; the ten biggest clones make up roughly 24%. Sample: PBMCs, taken 5 days after the yellow fever booster vaccination. These receptors were taken from a man in his late teens or twenties who received the YFV17D yellow fever vaccine.

This clonotype was recorded many times. V gene TRBV5-6 combines with J gene TRBJ1-2; possibly TRBD1 for D (5 bases). Germline V gene data show CDR1 as SGHDT and CDR2 as YYEEEE. The ends were cut back, 0 bases at V and 4 bases at J, with 10 bases in the middle. This CDR3 spans 14 amino acids. CDR3 bases: TGTGCCAGCAGCTTGGGCGGGGGGAGCTATGGCTACACCTTC. This sequence encodes CASSLGGGSYGYTF.

This clonotype showed up just a few times. The chain couples TRBV2 to TRBJ2-2; 7 bases align to TRBD1. The CDR3 spans 15 residues. With V trimmed by 4 bases and J by 2 bases, 4 bases remained unmatched. Germline V lookup: CDR1 SNHLY, CDR2 FYNNEI. CDR3: CASSGQGFNTGELFF. The DNA for the CDR3 is TGTGCCAGCAGTGGACAGGGATTCAACACCGGGGAGCTGTTTTTT.

There are many counts of this clonotype. The CDR3 DNA sequence: TGCGCCAGCAGCCAAGTGGGACAGGGCTTCAATCAGCCCCAGCATTTT. Residues: CASSQVGQGFNQPQHF. J is TRBJ1-5 and V is TRBV4-1; the match to TRBD1 covers 9 bases. CDR1 is MGHRA and CDR2 is YSYEKL in the germline V gene. CDR3 length equals 16 residues. The J segment lost 3 bases and the V segment lost 1 base, leaving 4 bases of the junction unmatched.

In this sample, this clonotype turned up a few times. This chain joins TRBV3-1 and TRBJ1-4, with D unclear. The CDR3 totals 12 residues. Trimming left V 0 bases short and J 6 bases short, with 2 bases between. The germline gives CDR1 LGHDT, CDR2 YNNKEL (reference sequence). For the CDR3, the DNA is TGTGCCAGCAGCCAAGACCATGAAAAACTGTTTTTT. This gives the protein CASSQDHEKLFF.

This clonotype occurred many times. The V call is TRBV18, the J call TRBJ1-1; D is uncertain. This CDR3 has 13 residues. Trimming took off 4 bases at V and 0 bases at J, with 6 bases between the two ends. From germline, CDR1 is KGHSH and CDR2 LQKENI. CDR3: CASSLNMNTEAFF. Written as DNA, the CDR3 is TGTGCCAGCTCACTAAATATGAACACTGAAGCTTTCTTT.

This clonotype turned up a few times. V usage is TRBV19 and J usage is TRBJ1-1, with D tentatively TRBD1 (5 bases). V was cut by 3 bases and J by 4 bases, with 9 bases left in between. Germline CDR1 LNHDA, CDR2 SQIVND (reference sequence). The CDR3 has 13 amino acids. The CDR3 region has the DNA TGTGCCAGTAGTATTGGCGACAGCACTGAAGCTTTCTTT. This encodes CASSIGDSTEAFF.

This chain connects TRBV9 to TRBJ2-5; unclear D gene. The V and J ends lost 5 bases and 3 bases respectively, with 11 bases between them. The CDR3 spans 13 residues. CDR1 SGDLS and CDR2 YYNGEE come from the germline V gene. CDR3 in amino acids: CASSTGPKETQYF. In nucleotides, the CDR3 is TGTGCCAGCAGTACCGGGCCAAAAGAGACCCAGTACTTC. Variable domain in full (rest from reference TRBV9 and TRBJ2-5): DSGVTQTPKHLITATGQRVTLRCSPRSGDLSVYWYQQSLDQGLQFLIQYYNGEERAKGNILERFSAQQFPDLHSELNLSSLELGDSALYFCASSTGPKETQYFGPGTRLLVL.

Only a few counts were recorded for this clonotype. The chain employs TRBV27 and TRBJ1-2; D gene ambiguous. Looked up from germline, CDR1 is MNHEY and CDR2 is SMNVEV (reference sequence). The length of the CDR3 is 11 residues. V lost 3 bases and J 5 bases, leaving 4 bases between the germline ends. Written as DNA, the CDR3 is TGTGCCAGCAGTTTGGCGTATGGCTACACCTTC. Its translation: CASSLAYGYTF.

The chain links TRBV9 to TRBJ1-6; a possible D gene is TRBD1 (6 bases). Trimming removed 0 bases from V and 6 bases from J, with 13 bases in between. Germline V lookup: CDR1 SGDLS, CDR2 YYNGEE. The CDR3 has 16 residues. The CDR3 loop is CASSVEPGGINSPLHF. CDR3 in DNA: TGTGCCAGCAGCGTAGAGCCGGGGGGCATTAATTCACCCCTCCACTTT.

This clonotype was recorded a few times. In nucleotides, the CDR3 is TGCAGTGTAGGGGCTAGCGGGGGTGTGGGAGATACGCAGTATTTT. Translated: CSVGASGGVGDTQYF. V is TRBV20-1 and J is TRBJ2-3; 10 bases are a match to TRBD2. From germline, CDR1 is DFQATT and CDR2 SNEGSKA (reference sequence). With 7 bases clipped from V and 5 bases from J, the junction kept 12 bases outside the gene matches. CDR3 size: 15 residues.

The table lists this clonotype with a few counts. The gene calls are TRBV2 and TRBJ2-3; 15 nucleotides align to TRBD2. V was clipped by 2 bases and J by 8 bases; unmatched bases: 5. The CDR3 has 16 residues. Germline V gives CDR1 SNHLY, CDR2 FYNNEI. For the CDR3, the DNA is TGTGCCAGCAGTGAAAGGACTAGCGGGGGGGCCGGTACGCAGTATTTT. Protein product: CASSERTSGGAGTQYF.

The chain employs TRBV7-2 and TRBJ1-3; D remains ambiguous. This CDR3 region has 15 residues. Germline CDR1 reads SGHTA; CDR2 reads FQGNSA. V was pared by 5 bases and J by 0 bases, with 11 bases between. For the CDR3, the DNA is TGTGCCAGCAGCCTCGGGTCCAGCTCTGGAAACACCATATATTTT. This encodes CASSLGSSSGNTIYF.